The next 12 T cell receptor beta chains were all read from a single sample in a study of long-term antiretroviral therapy in people with HIV. Version v3.0 of the immunoSEQ assay was performed at survey level. Clones were read by immunoSEQ multiplex PCR, and TCRdb kept only the in-frame ones, dropping some. Of around 17,000 clones listed, roughly four fifths were seen once; the top ten hold roughly 8.8%. This specimen was unsorted PBMCs, taken 0.1 years after starting antiretroviral therapy. The receptor set was obtained from a man between 18 and 35 years old with HIV.

The V and J genes are TRBV15 and TRBJ1-4, with unresolved D. The CDR3 sequence is 13 residues long. Germline V gives CDR1 LNHNV, CDR2 YYDKDF (reference sequence). The V gene lost 1 base and the J gene lost 6 bases, with 6 bases spanning the gap. The CDR3 reads CATSRAGDEKLFF. CDR3 nucleotides: TGTGCCACCAGCAGAGCGGGAGATGAAAAACTGTTTTTT.

The chain combines TRBV7-3 with TRBJ1-1; the match to TRBD1 covers 7 bases. Germline trimming cut 6 bases from V and 4 bases from J; bases unmatched to any gene: 5. CDR3 length: 13 amino acids. CDR1 is SGHTA, CDR2 FQGTGA, per germline. The CDR3 DNA reads as TGTGCCAGCAGTACCTGGACAGGCACTGAAGCTTTCTTT. Residues: CASSTWTGTEAFF. Combining the CDR3 with reference TRBV7-3 and TRBJ1-1 gives the whole variable domain GAGVSQTPSNKVTEKGKYVELRCDPISGHTALYWYRQSLGQGPEFLIYFQGTGAADDSGLPNDRFFAVRPEGSVSTLKIQRTERGDSAVYLCASSTWTGTEAFFGQGTRLTVV.

V usage is TRBV18 and J usage is TRBJ2-5, with 9 bases lining up with TRBD2. The germline V gene encodes CDR1 KGHSH and CDR2 LQKENI. The V and J ends lost 0 bases and 2 bases, in that order; junction bases with no gene match: 1. The CDR3 is 15 residues long. The CDR3 sequence: CASSPPSGGQETQYF. CDR3 in DNA: TGTGCCAGCTCACCACCTAGCGGGGGACAAGAGACCCAGTACTTC.

J is TRBJ1-6 and V is TRBV4-3; D is possibly TRBD1 (5 bases). Germline V gives CDR1 LGHNA, CDR2 YSLEER. V dropped 0 bases and J dropped 6 bases, with 15 bases sitting between them. The CDR3 covers 17 residues. The CDR3 here is CASSQDLVRQLNSPLHF. The CDR3 DNA reads as TGCGCCAGCAGCCAAGATCTTGTGAGACAGCTTAATTCACCCCTCCACTTT.

The chain uses TRBV7-2 and TRBJ1-2, with D hard to call. Germline CDR1 SGHTA, CDR2 FQGNSA. Trimming pared 1 base from V and 2 bases from J, leaving 17 bases between. The CDR3 loop spans 17 amino acids. CDR3 DNA: TGTGCCAGCAGCTTAGAACACATTTCAAATTTAAACTATGGCTACACCTTC. It specifies CASSLEHISNLNYGYTF.

The chain joins TRBV5-4 to TRBJ1-1; D not certain. CDR1 and CDR2 from the germline V gene are SGHNT and YYREEE (reference sequence). The germline V and J ends were trimmed by 7 bases and 0 bases, with 10 bases remaining between them. This CDR3 is 13 amino acids long. For the CDR3, the DNA is TGTGCCAGCGGTAAAGAAATGAACACTGAAGCTTTCTTT. As protein: CASGKEMNTEAFF.

The V and J genes are TRBV5-4 and TRBJ2-2; D is perhaps TRBD2 (5 bases). V lost 2 bases to trimming and J lost 3 bases, with 11 bases between them. CDR1 and CDR2 from the germline V gene are SGHNT and YYREEE (reference sequence). There are 15 residues in the CDR3. CDR3 DNA: TGTGCCAGCAGCTTAACCGGGGTCGACACCGGGGAGCTGTTTTTT. It specifies CASSLTGVDTGELFF.

J is TRBJ1-1 and V is TRBV7-2; D not resolved. Germline assignment: CDR1 SGHTA and CDR2 FQGNSA. The germline V and J ends were trimmed by 5 bases and 5 bases, with 12 bases remaining between them. The CDR3 covers 13 residues. The CDR3 DNA reads as TGTGCCAGCAGCCAGGCGGGCGTGACTGAAGCTTTCTTT. Its translation: CASSQAGVTEAFF.

The rearrangement links TRBV5-1 to TRBJ2-7, with 11 bases that match TRBD1. Germline loops: CDR1 SGHRS, CDR2 YFSETQ. V was pared by 4 bases and J by 5 bases, with 5 bases of the junction left unmatched. The CDR3 totals 14 residues. The CDR3 sequence is CASSRDRGKDEQYF. The DNA for the CDR3 is TGCGCCAGCAGCCGGGACAGGGGGAAGGACGAGCAGTACTTC.

This chain connects TRBV27 to TRBJ2-7; 7 bases are a match to TRBD2. The CDR3 consists of 14 residues. The germline CDR1 and CDR2 sequences are MNHEY and SMNVEV (reference sequence). With V trimmed by 8 bases and J by 3 bases, 10 bases remained unmatched. CDR3 amino acids: CASARGGSFYEQYF. DNA of the CDR3: TGTGCCAGCGCCCGCGGCGGGAGTTTCTACGAGCAGTACTTC.

V and J are TRBV5-1 and TRBJ2-1; D not resolved. The CDR3 contains 12 residues. Germline loops: CDR1 SGHRS, CDR2 YFSETQ. V lost 0 bases and J lost 9, with 7 bases in between. The CDR3 reads CASSLEGIEQFF. The CDR3 DNA is TGCGCCAGCAGCTTGGAAGGGATTGAGCAGTTCTTC.

This clone was seen more than once but under ten times. V and J are TRBV5-4 and TRBJ2-7; 10 nucleotides agree with TRBD2. V lost 1 base and J lost 7; bases outside the gene matches: 2. The CDR3 contains 13 residues. Germline CDR1 is SGHNT and CDR2 is YYREEE (reference sequence). In DNA, the CDR3 is TGTGCCAGCAGCTTGCCTAGCGGGAGTGAGCAGTACTTC. Protein sequence: CASSLPSGSEQYF.